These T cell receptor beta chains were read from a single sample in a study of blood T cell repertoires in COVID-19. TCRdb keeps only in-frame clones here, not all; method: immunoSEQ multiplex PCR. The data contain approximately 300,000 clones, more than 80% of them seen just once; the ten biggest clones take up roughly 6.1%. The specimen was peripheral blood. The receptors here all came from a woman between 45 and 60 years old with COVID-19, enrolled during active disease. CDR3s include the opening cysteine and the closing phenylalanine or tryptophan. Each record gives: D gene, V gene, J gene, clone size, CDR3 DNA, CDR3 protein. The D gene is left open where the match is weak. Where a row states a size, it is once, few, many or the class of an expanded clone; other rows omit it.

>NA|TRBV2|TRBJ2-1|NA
TGTGCCAGCAGTGTTGGAGCTGCCAGCTCCTACAATGAGCAGTTCTTC
CASSVGAASSYNEQFF
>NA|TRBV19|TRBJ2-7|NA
TGTGCCAGTAGTAATGCCGGGACCTACGAGCAGTACTTC
CASSNAGTYEQYF
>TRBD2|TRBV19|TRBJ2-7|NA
TGTGCCAGTAGTGACCTGGGTAGCGGGAGATCCGACGAGCAGTACTTC
CASSDLGSGRSDEQYF
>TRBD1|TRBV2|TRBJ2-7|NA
TGTGCCAGCAGTGACCCGGACAGGGTCTACGAGCAGTACTTC
CASSDPDRVYEQYF
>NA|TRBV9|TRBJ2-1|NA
TGTGCCAGCAGCGTCGAGGGACTCCAAAGCAATGAGCAGTTCTTC
CASSVEGLQSNEQFF
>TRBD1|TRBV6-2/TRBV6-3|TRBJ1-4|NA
TGTGCCAGCAGTTCCGCCGGGACAGGGGGCCAGGAAAAACTGTTTTTT
CASSSAGTGGQEKLFF
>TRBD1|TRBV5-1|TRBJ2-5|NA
TGCGCCAGCAGCTTGGGAGGGACAGGGGTTGGAGAGACCCAGTACTTC
CASSLGGTGVGETQYF
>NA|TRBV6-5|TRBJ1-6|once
TGTGCCAGCAGTTACTCGCCAGTTAATTCACCCCTCCACTTT
CASSYSPVNSPLHF
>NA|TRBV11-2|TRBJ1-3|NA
TGTGCCAGCAGCCCACACAGGGCCTCTGGAAACACCATATATTTT
CASSPHRASGNTIYF
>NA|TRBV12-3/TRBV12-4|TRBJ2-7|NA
TGTGCCAGCAGTCCCCGGGGCTACGAGCAGTACTTC
CASSPRGYEQYF
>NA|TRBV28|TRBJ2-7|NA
TGTGCCAGCAGTCTTCCCGCGGGAACCTACGAGCAGTACTTC
CASSLPAGTYEQYF
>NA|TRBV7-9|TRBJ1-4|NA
TGTGCCAGCAGCTTCAGCGGGGGAACTAATGAAAAACTGTTTTTT
CASSFSGGTNEKLFF
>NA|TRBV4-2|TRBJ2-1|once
TGTGCCAGCAGCCAAGAAGGGCTAGCGAACTACAATGAGCAGTTCTTC
CASSQEGLANYNEQFF
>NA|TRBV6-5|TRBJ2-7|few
TGTGCCAGCAGGTCGCCTACCTCCTACGAGCAGTACTTC
CASRSPTSYEQYF
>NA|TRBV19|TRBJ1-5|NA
TGTGCCAGTAGTATCGGGAATCAGCCCCAGCATTTT
CASSIGNQPQHF
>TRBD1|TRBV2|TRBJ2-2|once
TGTGCCAGCAGTCCGGGACAGGGGGTGACCACCGGGGAGCTGTTTTTT
CASSPGQGVTTGELFF
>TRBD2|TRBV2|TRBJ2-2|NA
TGTGCCAGCAGTCCCAGCGGGAGGAACACCGGGGAGCTGTTTTTT
CASSPSGRNTGELFF
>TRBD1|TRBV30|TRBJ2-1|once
TGTGCCTGGAGTGTACTTGGGACAGGGGGCTACAATGAGCAGTTCTTC
CAWSVLGTGGYNEQFF
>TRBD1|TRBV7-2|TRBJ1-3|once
TGTGCCAGCAGCTTACAGGGGGCACAGCGTGGAAACACCATATATTTT
CASSLQGAQRGNTIYF
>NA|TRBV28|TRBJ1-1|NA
TGTGCCAGCGTCCTGGGGGGGGCTAGGGCTTTCTTT
CASVLGGARAFF
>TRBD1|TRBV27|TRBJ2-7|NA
TGTGCCAGCAGTCCAGACAGGGGATCCGAGCAGTACTTC
CASSPDRGSEQYF
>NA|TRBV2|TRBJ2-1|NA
TGTGCCAGCAGTGGACAGATAAATGAGCAGTTCTTC
CASSGQINEQFF
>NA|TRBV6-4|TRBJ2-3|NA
TGTGCCAGCAGTGAACAGGGTTCAGATACGCAGTATTTT
CASSEQGSDTQYF
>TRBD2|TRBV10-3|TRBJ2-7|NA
TGTGCCATCAGTGAGGGACTAGCGGGGTCCTACGAGCAGTACTTC
CAISEGLAGSYEQYF
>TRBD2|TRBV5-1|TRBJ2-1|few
TGCGCCAGCAGCTTGGAGGGTCCCGGGACTAGCTCGGTACGCAATGAGCAGTTCTTC
CASSLEGPGTSSVRNEQFF
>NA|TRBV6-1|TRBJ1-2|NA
TGTGCCAGCAGTGAAAGTCAGTCAGGTGGCTACACCTTC
CASSESQSGGYTF
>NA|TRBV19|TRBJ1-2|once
TGTGCCAGTAGTATAGGGCCGGGTAACTATGGCTACACCTTC
CASSIGPGNYGYTF
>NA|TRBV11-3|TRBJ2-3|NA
TGTGCCAGCAGCTCGCGACTGATCAGCACAGATACGCAGTATTTT
CASSSRLISTDTQYF
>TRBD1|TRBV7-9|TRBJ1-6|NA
TGTGCCAGCAGCTTAAGCACACAGGGGTACTATAATTCACCCCTCCACTTT
CASSLSTQGYYNSPLHF
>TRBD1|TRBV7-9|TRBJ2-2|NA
TGTGCCAGCAGCCCGGACAGGGGTTTATCCGGGGAGCTGTTTTTT
CASSPDRGLSGELFF
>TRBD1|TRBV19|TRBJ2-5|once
TGTGCCAGTAGCGACCCGGGACAGGGGAGGGAGACCCAGTACTTC
CASSDPGQGRETQYF
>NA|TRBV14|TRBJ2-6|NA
TGTGCCAGCAGCCGCTTCGGGGAGACTGGGGCCAACGTCCTGACTTTC
CASSRFGETGANVLTF
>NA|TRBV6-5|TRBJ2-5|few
TGTGCCAGCACCAGCCAACAGGAGACCCAGTACTTC
CASTSQQETQYF
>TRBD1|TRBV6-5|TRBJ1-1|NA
TGTGCCAGCAGTAACCGACAGGGCGAAGCTTTCTTT
CASSNRQGEAFF
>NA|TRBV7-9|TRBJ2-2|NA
TGTGCCAGCAGCCGAGAAGCTGCCGGGGAGCTGTTTTTT
CASSREAAGELFF
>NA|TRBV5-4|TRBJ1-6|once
TGTGCCAGCAGCGGCACCGGGAGATCCCATTCACCCCTCCACTTT
CASSGTGRSHSPLHF
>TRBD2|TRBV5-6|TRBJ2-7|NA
TGTGCCAGCAGCTTCCGGACTAGCGGGAGGTTCTACGAGCAGTACTTC
CASSFRTSGRFYEQYF
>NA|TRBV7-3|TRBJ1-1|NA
TGTGCCAGCAGCTTCTGGAGGGACACTGAAGCTTTCTTT
CASSFWRDTEAFF
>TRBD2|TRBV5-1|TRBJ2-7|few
TGCGCCAGCAGCTCGGCGGGGGGGTACGAGCAGTACTTC
CASSSAGGYEQYF
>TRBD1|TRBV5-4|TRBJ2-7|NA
TGTGCCAGCAGCCCAACTGGACAGGGGGGAAACTACGAGCAGTACTTC
CASSPTGQGGNYEQYF
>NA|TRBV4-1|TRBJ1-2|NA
TGCGCCAGCAGCCAAGATCAGGTTTTCTACACCTTC
CASSQDQVFYTF
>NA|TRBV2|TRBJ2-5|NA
TGTGCCAGCAGTGAAATACTCGGAGTGGCCCAGTACTTC
CASSEILGVAQYF
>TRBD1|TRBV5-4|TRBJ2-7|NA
TGTGCCAGCAGCTGGAAGACAGGGAGACGGGACGAGCAGTACTTC
CASSWKTGRRDEQYF
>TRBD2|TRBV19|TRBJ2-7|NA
TGTGCCAGTAGTATAGATCGAGGAACGGGGACTAGAGCGGGGCAGTACTTC
CASSIDRGTGTRAGQYF